This TCR beta chain originates from a study of T cell responses to AZD1222 COVID-19 vaccine. The data were produced by immunoSEQ multiplex PCR, yet TCRdb's version contains in-frame clones alone and is incomplete. Here the sample spans approximately 180,000 clones, about 91% being singletons. Whole-study results and caveats: Donors, mostly white British, included more females; clonal diversity was possibly underestimated.

In regard to this clone: What it recognizes is unknown.

This clonotype was sampled from an adult in good health. Material: peripheral blood, obtained on day 0 of AZD1222 vaccination.

CDR3 nucleotides: TGTGCCAGCTCGAACGACGGCAGGCCCTACGAGCAGTACTTC. This encodes CASSNDGRPYEQYF. The rearrangement uses TRBV18 and TRBJ2-7; D is undetermined. In germline, CDR1 is KGHSH, CDR2 LQKENI. Trimming shortened V by 6 bases and J by 2 bases, and 14 bases separated the two germline ends. The CDR3 covers 14 residues.